Listed here are 11 T cell receptor beta chains from one sample, sequenced in a study of T cell repertoires in cytomegalovirus infection. From the reads, TCRdb called clonotypes with MiXCR, one entry per CDR3 protein. There are around 500,000 distinct CDR3 sequences in the sample; 40% to 50% occur only once, and around 45% lies in the top ten. Their specific antigens are unknown. The sample here was cultured PBMCs, taken from culture after CMV antigen stimulation. These receptors came from a human donor in good health (CMV status not recorded). Some clones in this sample may be carry-over from other donors' samples.

This chain joins TRBV7-6 and TRBJ1-3; 8 bases agree with TRBD1. Germline trimming cut 3 bases from V and 4 bases from J; bases unmatched to any gene: 5. From germline, CDR1 is SGHVS and CDR2 FNYEAQ. The CDR3 spans 15 residues. DNA of the CDR3: TGTGCCAGCAGCTTCGGCAGGGGGCGCGGAAACACCATATATTTT. Protein: CASSFGRGRGNTIYF.

V gene TRBV27 combines with J gene TRBJ2-1, with D unclear. Germline-derived CDR1 and CDR2 are MNHEY and SMNVEV (reference sequence). The V gene lost 0 bases and the J gene lost 4 bases, with 7 bases spanning the gap. This CDR3 contains 14 residues. CDR3 sequence reads: CASSLSEGYNEQFF. The CDR3 DNA reads TGTGCCAGCAGTTTATCCGAAGGGTACAATGAGCAGTTCTTC.

The gene calls are TRBV6-2 or TRBV6-3 and TRBJ2-2; D not resolved. V was pared by 3 bases and J by 9 bases, with 8 bases between. The CDR3 runs 12 residues. Germline lookup yields CDR1 MNHEY and CDR2 SVGEGT. CDR3 bases: TGTGCCAGCAGTTATCTCCTTCGGGAGCTGTTTTTT. The encoded protein is CASSYLLRELFF.

This clonotype has more than one count but fewer than ten. The chain uses TRBV7-9 and TRBJ1-1, with TRBD1 matching 8 bases. Per the germline V gene, CDR1 is SEHNR and CDR2 is FQNEAQ (reference sequence). The CDR3 extends over 18 amino acids. Trimming at V came to 5 bases and at J to 4 bases, leaving 18 bases not matched to a gene. The CDR3 spells CASSRHPGQEPRVTEAFF. In nucleotides, the CDR3 is TGTGCCAGCAGCCGGCACCCGGGACAGGAACCGCGGGTCACTGAAGCTTTCTTT.

The chain has TRBV9 and TRBJ2-5, with D perhaps given as TRBD1 or TRBD2 (6 bases each). Trimming cost V 0 bases and J 1 base, with 13 bases left between them. From germline, CDR1 is SGDLS and CDR2 YYNGEE. The CDR3 totals 16 residues. The CDR3 region is CASSVEFRGGQETQYF. The CDR3 nucleotides read TGTGCCAGCAGCGTAGAATTCAGGGGAGGCCAAGAGACCCAGTACTTC.

The chain carries TRBV12-3 or TRBV12-4 and TRBJ1-2; D gene unclear. This CDR3 has 11 residues. The V gene lost 5 bases and the J gene lost 5 bases, with 6 bases spanning the gap. The CDR3 coding sequence is TGTGCCAGCAGTGTGGGATATGGCTACACCTTC. It translates to CASSVGYGYTF.

The chain carries TRBV7-2 and TRBJ1-4, with D unresolved. The V gene's germline CDR1 is SGHTA and CDR2 FQGNSA. V lost 5 bases and J 8 bases, leaving 15 bases between the germline ends. The CDR3 has 14 residues. CDR3: CASSPGHFAEKLFF. Here the CDR3 DNA reads TGTGCCAGCAGCCCCGGTCATTTCGCGGAAAAACTGTTTTTT.

Many counts were recorded for this clonotype. V usage is TRBV7-8 and J usage is TRBJ1-2; 8 bases fit TRBD1. This CDR3 is 16 amino acids long. Germline trimming cut 0 bases from V and 2 bases from J; bases unmatched to any gene: 5. Germline CDR1 reads SGHVS; CDR2 reads FQNEAQ. The CDR3 loop is CASSLALWTGNYGYTF. CDR3 sequence (DNA): TGTGCCAGCAGCTTAGCGCTGTGGACAGGGAACTATGGCTACACCTTC.

CDR3 DNA sequence: TGTGCCAGCAGCTGGGACAGGGGTGTTGGAGGGGCCAACGTCCTGACTTTC. Protein: CASSWDRGVGGANVLTF. The J gene is TRBJ2-6, the V gene TRBV12-3 or TRBV12-4; 10 bases are shared with TRBD1. The CDR3 has 17 residues. V shed 6 bases and J 4 bases; nucleotides not matched to a gene: 9.

In regard to this clonotype: The junction departs from germline at one end; a sequencing error may be responsible. CDR3 sequence (DNA): TGTGCCAGCACCCCCACAGGGAGCCAAGAGACCCAGAACTTC. Its protein product is CASTPTGSQETQNF. The genes are TRBV7-6 and TRBJ2-5; a possible D gene is TRBD1 (6 bases). CDR3 length: 14 residues. CDR1 SGHVS and CDR2 FNYEAQ come from the germline V gene.

This clonotype showed up just a few times. The chain has TRBV7-8 and TRBJ2-3; 10 bases align to TRBD2. The V gene end was trimmed by 1 base and the J gene end by 2 bases; junction bases not matched to a gene: 6. Looked up from germline, CDR1 is SGHVS and CDR2 is FQNEAQ. The CDR3 has 17 amino acids. CDR3 region: CASSLVRAGGPTDTQYF. The CDR3 DNA follows: TGTGCCAGCAGCTTAGTAAGAGCGGGAGGGCCCACAGATACGCAGTATTTT.